This T cell receptor (beta chain) emerged from a study of T cell responses to AZD1222 COVID-19 vaccine. V lost 0 bases to trimming and J lost 7 bases; unmatched junction nucleotides: 9. The CDR3 runs 16 residues. Looked up from germline, CDR1 is SGHNT and CDR2 is YYREEE (reference sequence). Sequencing was performed with immunoSEQ multiplex PCR; in TCRdb, only in-frame clones are kept and a portion is missing. The repertoire holds around 140,000 clones, with roughly 88% as singletons. Second-dose groups at about 4 or about 12 weeks were pooled. This clonotype was sampled from an adult who received the AZD1222 COVID-19 vaccine. The sample was peripheral blood, taken 28 days after the second AZD1222 dose. The chain combines TRBV5-4 with TRBJ2-2; 7 positions match TRBD1. In DNA, the CDR3 is TGTGCCAGCAGCTTGGCCGGTCACAGGGGTAACGGGGAGCTGTTTTTT. Translated, it gives CASSLAGHRGNGELFF.